The clone carrying this T cell receptor (beta chain) has a handful of counts. Its antigen is unidentified. TCRdb reprocessed the RT-PCR reads with MiXCR, giving one entry per CDR3 protein. The sample yields fewer than 750,000 distinct CDR3 sequences, 14% seen once. The ends lost 1 base at V and 6 bases at J; junction bases unmatched: 11. The CDR3 has 15 residues. Germline V gene sequence: CDR1 DFQATT, CDR2 SNEGSKA (reference sequence). The sample is drawn from a study of response to subunit inactivated influenza vaccine. Overall study results and limits: There was a suggestion from the authors that each seasonal influenza vaccination recruits few new T cells.

The chain links TRBV20-1 to TRBJ2-7, with 8 nucleotides matching TRBD2. The receptor was isolated from a man in his forties or fifties who received an inactivated influenza vaccine. This specimen was PBMCs from blood, taken approximately 13 days after vaccination. DNA of the CDR3: TGCAGTGCTAGAGCGGGGGGTAGCGGGGATACCGAGCAGTACTTC. Translated, it gives CSARAGGSGDTEQYF.